The rows below give T cell receptor beta chains drawn from one sample of a study of blood T cell repertoires in COVID-19. Measured with immunoSEQ multiplex PCR; TCRdb has only the in-frame clones, and not every one. This repertoire shows 40,000 to 55,000 clones, roughly nine tenths found once; its top ten account for around 16%. Sequenced: peripheral blood. The receptors were gathered from a man aged 70 or older with active COVID-19. Each CDR3 is given with its conserved first and last residue. Each record gives: V gene, CDR3 length, clone size, D gene, J gene, CDR3 protein, CDR3 DNA. A D gene is named only where the DNA matches it firmly. Size is stated for part of the rows, as once, few or many counts, or as a class when the clone is expanded.

v_call: TRBV29-1
cdr3_length: 15
clone_size: NA
d_call: NA
j_call: TRBJ1-1
cdr3_aa: CSVDGRENRNTEAFF
cdr3_nt: TGCAGCGTTGATGGTCGAGAAAATCGGAACACTGAAGCTTTCTTT

v_call: TRBV2
cdr3_length: 13
clone_size: NA
d_call: NA
j_call: TRBJ1-1
cdr3_aa: CASSREGRTEAFF
cdr3_nt: TGTGCCAGCAGTAGAGAGGGAAGAACTGAAGCTTTCTTT

v_call: TRBV10-1
cdr3_length: 14
clone_size: few
d_call: NA
j_call: TRBJ2-7
cdr3_aa: CASSESGRGHEQYF
cdr3_nt: TGCGCCAGCAGTGAGTCGGGGCGGGGCCACGAGCAGTACTTC

v_call: TRBV6-8
cdr3_length: 14
clone_size: NA
d_call: NA
j_call: TRBJ2-7
cdr3_aa: CASSYLPLTYEQYF
cdr3_nt: TGTGCCAGCAGTTATCTTCCCCTTACCTACGAGCAGTACTTC

v_call: TRBV5-6
cdr3_length: 16
clone_size: NA
d_call: TRBD2
j_call: TRBJ2-5
cdr3_aa: CASSWGTSGGQETQYF
cdr3_nt: TGTGCCAGCAGCTGGGGGACTAGCGGGGGGCAAGAGACCCAGTACTTC

v_call: TRBV7-2
cdr3_length: 13
clone_size: NA
d_call: NA
j_call: TRBJ2-5
cdr3_aa: CASSFSSRETQYF
cdr3_nt: TGTGCCAGCAGCTTTTCGAGTAGAGAGACCCAGTACTTC

v_call: TRBV6-5
cdr3_length: 15
clone_size: NA
d_call: TRBD2
j_call: TRBJ2-7
cdr3_aa: CASSLLGLAWYEQYF
cdr3_nt: TGTGCCAGCAGTCTCCTAGGACTAGCGTGGTACGAGCAGTACTTC

v_call: TRBV29-1
cdr3_length: 11
clone_size: NA
d_call: TRBD2
j_call: TRBJ2-7
cdr3_aa: CSVGGGDEQYF
cdr3_nt: TGCAGCGTTGGGGGGGGTGACGAGCAGTACTTC

v_call: TRBV7-9
cdr3_length: 18
clone_size: NA
d_call: TRBD2
j_call: TRBJ2-1
cdr3_aa: CASSLPLRLAGGGNEQFF
cdr3_nt: TGTGCCAGCAGCTTACCCTTGAGGCTAGCGGGGGGCGGAAATGAGCAGTTCTTC

v_call: TRBV5-6
cdr3_length: 12
clone_size: NA
d_call: NA
j_call: TRBJ1-2
cdr3_aa: CASRSGAYGYTF
cdr3_nt: TGTGCCAGCCGGTCAGGGGCCTATGGCTACACCTTC

v_call: TRBV28
cdr3_length: 12
clone_size: NA
d_call: NA
j_call: TRBJ1-4
cdr3_aa: CASRPSQEKLFF
cdr3_nt: TGTGCCAGCAGACCCTCACAAGAAAAACTGTTTTTT

v_call: TRBV7-8
cdr3_length: 15
clone_size: NA
d_call: NA
j_call: TRBJ1-4
cdr3_aa: CASSLRDTWREKLFF
cdr3_nt: TGTGCCAGCAGCTTAAGGGACACTTGGCGTGAAAAACTGTTTTTT